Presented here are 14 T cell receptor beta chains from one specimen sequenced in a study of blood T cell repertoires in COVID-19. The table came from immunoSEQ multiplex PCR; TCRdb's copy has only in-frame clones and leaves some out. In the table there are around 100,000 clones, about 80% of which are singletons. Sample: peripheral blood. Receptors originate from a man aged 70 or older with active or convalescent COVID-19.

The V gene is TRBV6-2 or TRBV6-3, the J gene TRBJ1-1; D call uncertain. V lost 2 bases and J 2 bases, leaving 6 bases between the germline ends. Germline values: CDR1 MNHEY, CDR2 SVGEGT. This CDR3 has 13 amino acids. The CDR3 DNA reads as TGTGCCAGCAGTTACACACCCAACACTGAAGCTTTCTTT. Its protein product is CASSYTPNTEAFF.

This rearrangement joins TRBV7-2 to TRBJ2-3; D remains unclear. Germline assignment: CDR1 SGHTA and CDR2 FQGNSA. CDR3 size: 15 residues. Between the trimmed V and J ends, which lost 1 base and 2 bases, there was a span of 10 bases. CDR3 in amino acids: CASSLEYRFTDTQYF. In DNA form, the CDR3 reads TGTGCCAGCAGCTTAGAGTACAGATTCACAGATACGCAGTATTTT. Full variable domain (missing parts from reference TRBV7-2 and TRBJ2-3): GAGVSQSPSNKVTEKGKDVELRCDPISGHTALYWYRQSLGQGLEFLIYFQGNSAPDKSGLPSDRFSAERTGGSVSTLTIQRTQQEDSAVYLCASSLEYRFTDTQYFGPGTRLTVL.

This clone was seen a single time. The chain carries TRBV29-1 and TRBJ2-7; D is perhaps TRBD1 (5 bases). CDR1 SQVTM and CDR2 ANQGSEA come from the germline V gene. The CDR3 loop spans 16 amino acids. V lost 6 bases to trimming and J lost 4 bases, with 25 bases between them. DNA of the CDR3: TGCAGCGTGGTCATGATGGACACCCGTGAACCTTACGAGCAGTACTTC. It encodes CSVVMMDTREPYEQYF.

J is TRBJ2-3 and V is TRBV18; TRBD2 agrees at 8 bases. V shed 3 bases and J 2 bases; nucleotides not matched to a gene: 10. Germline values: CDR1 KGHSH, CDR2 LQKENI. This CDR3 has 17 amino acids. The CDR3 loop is CASSPQGAGVTTDTQYF. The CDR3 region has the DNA TGTGCCAGCTCACCCCAAGGAGCGGGGGTGACCACAGATACGCAGTATTTT.

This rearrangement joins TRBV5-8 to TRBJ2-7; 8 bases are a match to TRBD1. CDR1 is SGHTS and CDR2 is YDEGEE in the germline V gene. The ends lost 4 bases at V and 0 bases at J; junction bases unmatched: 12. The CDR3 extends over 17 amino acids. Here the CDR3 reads CASSGNAGQAFSYEQYF. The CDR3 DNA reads TGTGCCAGCAGCGGAAATGCGGGACAGGCCTTCTCCTACGAGCAGTACTTC.

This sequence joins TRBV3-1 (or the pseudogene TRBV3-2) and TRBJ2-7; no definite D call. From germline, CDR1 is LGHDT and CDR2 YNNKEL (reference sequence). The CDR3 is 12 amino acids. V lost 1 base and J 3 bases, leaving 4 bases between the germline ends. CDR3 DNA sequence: TGTGCCAGCAGCCAAGTATACTACGAGCAGTACTTC. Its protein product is CASSQVYYEQYF.

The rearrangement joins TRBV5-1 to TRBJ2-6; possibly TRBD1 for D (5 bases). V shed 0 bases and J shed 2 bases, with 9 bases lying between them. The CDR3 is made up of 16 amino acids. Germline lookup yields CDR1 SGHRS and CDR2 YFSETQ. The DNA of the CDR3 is TGCGCCAGCAGCTTGGGAGCGACAGCTGGGGCCAACGTCCTGACTTTC. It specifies CASSLGATAGANVLTF.

DNA of the CDR3: TGTGCCACCAGTGGCACAGGGGCGAACACTGAAGCTTTCTTT. Translating it yields CATSGTGANTEAFF. The V call is TRBV24-1, the J call TRBJ1-1, with TRBD1 matching 7 bases. The CDR3 covers 14 residues. Germline assignment: CDR1 KGHDR and CDR2 SFDVKD. V was pared by 5 bases and J by 1 base, with 3 bases of the junction left unmatched.

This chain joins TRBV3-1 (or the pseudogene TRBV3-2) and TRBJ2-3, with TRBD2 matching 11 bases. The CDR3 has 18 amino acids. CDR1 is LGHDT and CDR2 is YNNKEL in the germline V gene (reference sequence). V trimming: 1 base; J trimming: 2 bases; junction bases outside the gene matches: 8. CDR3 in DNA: TGTGCCAGCAGCCAAGCTTCTAGCGGGGGGCGTCCCACAGATACGCAGTATTTT. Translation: CASSQASSGGRPTDTQYF.

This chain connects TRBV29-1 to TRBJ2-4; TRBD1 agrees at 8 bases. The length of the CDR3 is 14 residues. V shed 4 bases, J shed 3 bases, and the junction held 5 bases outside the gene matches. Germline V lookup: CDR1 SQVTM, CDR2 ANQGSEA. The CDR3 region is CSVADRVDKNIQYF. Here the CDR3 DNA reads TGCAGCGTTGCGGACAGGGTGGACAAAAACATTCAGTACTTC.

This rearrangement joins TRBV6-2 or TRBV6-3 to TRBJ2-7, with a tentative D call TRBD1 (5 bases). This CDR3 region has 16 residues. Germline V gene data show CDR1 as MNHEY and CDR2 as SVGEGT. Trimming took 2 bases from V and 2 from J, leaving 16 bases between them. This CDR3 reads CASSYRTGHLPYEQYF. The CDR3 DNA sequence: TGTGCCAGCAGTTACAGAACCGGACATCTACCCTACGAGCAGTACTTC.

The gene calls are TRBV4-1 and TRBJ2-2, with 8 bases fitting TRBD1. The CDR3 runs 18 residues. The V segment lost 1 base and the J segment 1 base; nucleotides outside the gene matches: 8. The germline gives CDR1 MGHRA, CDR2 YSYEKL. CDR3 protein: CASSQGPQGARNTGELFF. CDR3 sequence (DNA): TGCGCCAGCAGCCAAGGACCCCAGGGGGCGAGGAACACCGGGGAGCTGTTTTTT.

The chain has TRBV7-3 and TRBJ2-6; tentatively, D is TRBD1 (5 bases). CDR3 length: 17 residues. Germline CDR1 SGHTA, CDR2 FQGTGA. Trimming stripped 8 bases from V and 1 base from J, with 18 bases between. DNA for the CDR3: TGTGCCAGCTCCAGGAGCAGGGCGCTTTCTGGGGCCAACGTCCTGACTTTC. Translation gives CASSRSRALSGANVLTF.

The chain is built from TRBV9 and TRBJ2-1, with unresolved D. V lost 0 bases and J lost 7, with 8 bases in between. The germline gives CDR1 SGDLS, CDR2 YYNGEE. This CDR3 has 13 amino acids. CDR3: CASSVADGNEQFF. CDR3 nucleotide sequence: TGTGCCAGCAGCGTAGCCGACGGGAATGAGCAGTTCTTC.